This T cell receptor beta chain derives from a study of siplizumab effects on memory and regulatory T cells. Study-wide results and limits: The study found naive T cells seemingly more diverse than memory cells and seemingly major alloresponse contributors.

The CDR3 is 14 residues long. The V gene's germline CDR1 is SGHTA and CDR2 FQGNSA. Trimming removed 5 bases from V and 3 bases from J, with 14 bases in between. Assays covered 100,000 or so TCR templates per sample. Produced via immunoSEQ multiplex PCR; TCRdb's table is partial and in-frame only. The table records some 100,000 clones, about 91% of them present only once. In this sample, this clone turned up once. The antigen is undetermined. Sequencing used Tregs sorted from blood. This chain joins TRBV7-2 and TRBJ2-7; D uncertain. The source is a human donor in good health. The CDR3 DNA reads TGTGCCAGCAGCCCCGCCGGGCTGGGCTACGAGCAGTACTTC. This codes for CASSPAGLGYEQYF.